This T cell receptor (beta chain) was sequenced in a study of technical replicates of blood from several donors. J lost 3 bases, V lost 5 bases, and 12 bases had no gene match. CDR3 size: 17 residues. Germline V gives CDR1 SGHNT, CDR2 YENEEA. Assay: immunoSEQ multiplex PCR; the TCRdb copy retains only in-frame clones and omits some. The top ten hold roughly 0.25% of the sample, which has under 85,000 clones, 95% to 98% seen once. The rearrangement links TRBV11-3 to TRBJ2-5; 10 bases map to TRBD2. This clonotype was sampled from a human donor in good health. Sequenced input: T cells isolated from PBMCs. In nucleotides, the CDR3 is TGTGCCAGCAGCCCGAGGTACAGGACTAGCGGAGAAGAGACCCAGTACTTC. The encoded protein is CASSPRYRTSGEETQYF.